This T cell receptor beta chain was found in a study of blood T cell repertoires in COVID-19. Study-level background: COVID-19 samples from acute and convalescent phases originated in the United States, Italy and Spain. T cells, B-cell-depleted T cells, or PBMCs provided the cDNA or gDNA that served as material.

This clone was picked up a small number of times. V was trimmed by 1 base and J by 6 bases, leaving 20 bases between them. The CDR3 extends over 17 amino acids. Germline V gene data show CDR1 as LGHNA and CDR2 as YNFKEQ. Per the original methods: Estimation of nucleated cell counts relied on the amplification of reference gene primers. Assay used: immunoSEQ multiplex PCR; TCRdb lists only in-frame clones, some missing. The V and J calls and the clone size are those of that table, but D and trimming were determined from the DNA. Of 100,000 to 150,000 clones in the sample, roughly 88% were seen once. The sample consisted of peripheral blood. This sequence joins TRBV4-2 and TRBJ2-3; perhaps TRBD1 as D (5 bases). The receptor was isolated from a woman of 80 years or more with acute or convalescent COVID-19. CDR3 amino acids: CASSQVGRGNFGDTQYF. The CDR3 DNA sequence: TGTGCCAGCAGCCAAGTGGGTAGGGGTAATTTCGGGGATACGCAGTATTTT.